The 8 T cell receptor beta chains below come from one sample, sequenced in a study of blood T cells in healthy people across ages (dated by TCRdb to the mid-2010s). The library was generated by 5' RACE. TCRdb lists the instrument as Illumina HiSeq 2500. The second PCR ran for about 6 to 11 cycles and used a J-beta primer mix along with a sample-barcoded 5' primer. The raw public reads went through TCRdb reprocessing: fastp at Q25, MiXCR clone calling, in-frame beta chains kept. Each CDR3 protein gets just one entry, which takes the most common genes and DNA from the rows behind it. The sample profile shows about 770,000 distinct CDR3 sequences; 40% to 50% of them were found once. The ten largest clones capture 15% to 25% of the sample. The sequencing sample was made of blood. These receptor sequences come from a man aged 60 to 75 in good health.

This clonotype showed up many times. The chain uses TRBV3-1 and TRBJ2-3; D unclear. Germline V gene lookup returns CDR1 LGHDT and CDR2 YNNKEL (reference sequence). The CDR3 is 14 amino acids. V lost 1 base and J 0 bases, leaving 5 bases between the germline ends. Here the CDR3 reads CASSQAKSTDTQYF. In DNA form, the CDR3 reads TGTGCCAGCAGCCAAGCGAAGAGCACAGATACGCAGTATTTT.

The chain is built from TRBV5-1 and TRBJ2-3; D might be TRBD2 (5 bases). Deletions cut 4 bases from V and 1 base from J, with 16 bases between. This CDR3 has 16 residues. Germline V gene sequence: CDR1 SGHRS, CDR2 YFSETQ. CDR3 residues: CASSPNRGLGTDTQYF. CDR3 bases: TGCGCCAGCAGCCCCAACCGCGGGCTAGGCACAGATACGCAGTATTTT.

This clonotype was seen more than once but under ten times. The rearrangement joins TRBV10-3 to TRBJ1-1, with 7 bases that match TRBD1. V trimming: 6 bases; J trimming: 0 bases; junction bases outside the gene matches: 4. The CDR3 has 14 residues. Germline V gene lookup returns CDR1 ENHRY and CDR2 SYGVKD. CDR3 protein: CAISRQGMNTEAFF. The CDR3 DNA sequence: TGTGCCATCAGCCGACAGGGCATGAACACTGAAGCTTTCTTT.

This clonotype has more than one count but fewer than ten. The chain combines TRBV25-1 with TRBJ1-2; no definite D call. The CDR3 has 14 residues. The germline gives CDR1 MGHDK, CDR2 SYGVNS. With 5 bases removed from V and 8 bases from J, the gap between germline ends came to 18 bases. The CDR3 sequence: CASSTRAPFGGYTF. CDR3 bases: TGTGCCAGCAGTACAAGGGCACCGTTTGGGGGCTACACCTTC.

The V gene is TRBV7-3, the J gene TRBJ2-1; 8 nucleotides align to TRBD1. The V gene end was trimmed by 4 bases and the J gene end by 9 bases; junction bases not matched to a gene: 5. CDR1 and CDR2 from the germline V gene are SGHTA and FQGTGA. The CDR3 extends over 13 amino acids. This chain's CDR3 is CASSSPGGTEQFF. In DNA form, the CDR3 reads TGTGCCAGCAGCTCTCCAGGGGGCACTGAGCAGTTCTTC.

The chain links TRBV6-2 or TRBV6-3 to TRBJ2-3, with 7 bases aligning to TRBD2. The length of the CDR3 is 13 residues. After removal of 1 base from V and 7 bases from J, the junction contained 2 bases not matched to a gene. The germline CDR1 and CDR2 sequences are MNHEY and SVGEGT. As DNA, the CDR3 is TGTGCCAGCAGTTACTACAGCGGGAATACGCAGTATTTT. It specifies CASSYYSGNTQYF.

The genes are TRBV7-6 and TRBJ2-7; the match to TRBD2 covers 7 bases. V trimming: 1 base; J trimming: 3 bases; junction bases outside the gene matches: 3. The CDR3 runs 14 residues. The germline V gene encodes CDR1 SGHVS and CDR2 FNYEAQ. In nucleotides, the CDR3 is TGTGCCAGCAGCTTAGGGGGGGAGGGCTACGAGCAGTACTTC. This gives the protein CASSLGGEGYEQYF. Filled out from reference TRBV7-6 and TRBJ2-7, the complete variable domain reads GAGVSQSPRYKVTKRGQDVALRCDPISGHVSLYWYRQALGQGPEFLTYFNYEAQQDKSGLPNDRFSAERPEGSISTLTIQRTEQRDSAMYRCASSLGGEGYEQYFGPGTRLTVT.

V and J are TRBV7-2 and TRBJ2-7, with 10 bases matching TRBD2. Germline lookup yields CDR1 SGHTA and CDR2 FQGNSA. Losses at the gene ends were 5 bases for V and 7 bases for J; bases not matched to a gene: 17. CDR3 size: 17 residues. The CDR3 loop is CASSPNLLAGAKGEQYF. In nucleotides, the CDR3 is TGTGCCAGCAGCCCTAATCTCCTAGCGGGGGCCAAGGGTGAGCAGTACTTC. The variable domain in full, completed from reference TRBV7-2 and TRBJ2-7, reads GAGVSQSPSNKVTEKGKDVELRCDPISGHTALYWYRQSLGQGLEFLIYFQGNSAPDKSGLPSDRFSAERTGGSVSTLTIQRTQQEDSAVYLCASSPNLLAGAKGEQYFGPGTRLTVT.